Presented here are 17 T cell receptor beta chains from one specimen sequenced in a study of blood T cell repertoires in COVID-19. Sequencing used immunoSEQ multiplex PCR; TCRdb keeps in-frame clones, though not all of them. This sample yields roughly 220,000 clones, of which more than 70% are seen a single time; under 4.5% belongs to the top ten. Sequenced material: PBMCs or T cells enriched from blood (not recorded which). The receptors derive from a man between 25 and 39 years old with acute COVID-19.

The chain employs TRBV9 and TRBJ2-7; the D gene is possibly TRBD2 (5 bases). Deletions cut 0 bases from V and 4 bases from J, with 11 bases between. The CDR3 loop spans 14 amino acids. The germline V gene encodes CDR1 SGDLS and CDR2 YYNGEE. The CDR3 nucleotides are TGTGCCAGCAGCGTAGGTGAGGGTGGGTACGAGCAGTACTTC. It specifies CASSVGEGGYEQYF. The full variable domain, its missing parts supplied by reference TRBV9 and TRBJ2-7, is DSGVTQTPKHLITATGQRVTLRCSPRSGDLSVYWYQQSLDQGLQFLIQYYNGEERAKGNILERFSAQQFPDLHSELNLSSLELGDSALYFCASSVGEGGYEQYFGPGTRLTVT.

The chain carries TRBV12-5 and TRBJ1-5; no clear D. The CDR3 spans 15 residues. V gave up 2 bases and J gave up 2 bases, with 10 bases separating them. Germline CDR1 and CDR2: LGHNT and FRNRAP. CDR3 residues: CASGLLTAGNQPQHF. The DNA of the CDR3 is TGTGCTAGTGGTTTGCTTACCGCGGGCAATCAGCCCCAGCATTTT.

The chain couples TRBV29-1 to TRBJ1-1; D remains unclear. The CDR3 length is 11 residues. Germline-derived CDR1 and CDR2 are SQVTM and ANQGSEA. V was cut by 4 bases and J by 4 bases, with 7 bases left in between. CDR3 region: CSVVAGTEAFF. The CDR3 DNA reads TGCAGCGTTGTGGCAGGCACTGAAGCTTTCTTT.

This chain joins TRBV9 and TRBJ2-2, with 10 bases fitting TRBD1. This CDR3 comprises 15 residues. The germline V gene encodes CDR1 SGDLS and CDR2 YYNGEE. J was trimmed by 4 bases and V by 3 bases; bases with no gene match: 3. The DNA of the CDR3 is TGTGCCAGCAGCGGGGACAGGGGATTCACCGGGGAGCTGTTTTTT. Its translation: CASSGDRGFTGELFF.

CDR3 protein: CASSYMTGDGYTF. In nucleotides, the CDR3 is TGTGCCAGCAGTTACATGACAGGGGATGGCTACACCTTC. The gene calls are TRBV6-5 and TRBJ1-2; 8 bases are a match to TRBD1. The trim removed 2 bases at V and 6 bases at J, leaving 2 bases unmatched. Germline CDR1 MNHEY, CDR2 SVGAGI. There are 13 residues in the CDR3.

The chain combines TRBV6-5 with TRBJ2-5; 8 nucleotides agree with TRBD1. V lost 3 bases and J lost 3; bases outside the gene matches: 3. Germline CDR1 reads MNHEY; CDR2 reads SVGAGI. The CDR3 totals 14 residues. CDR3 coding DNA: TGTGCCAGCAGTTATTCGACAGGGGAAGAGACCCAGTACTTC. Translation gives CASSYSTGEETQYF.

This clone was recorded only once. V is TRBV7-2 and J is TRBJ1-5; tentative D call: TRBD1 (6 bases). Per germline, CDR1 SGHTA and CDR2 FQGNSA. V lost 5 bases and J lost 6, with 17 bases in between. The length of the CDR3 is 15 residues. The CDR3 sequence is CASSAQQGMGQPQHF. Here the CDR3 DNA reads TGTGCCAGCAGCGCCCAACAGGGTATGGGTCAGCCCCAGCATTTT.

The chain carries TRBV2 and TRBJ2-5, with 8 bases identical to TRBD2. Germline V gives CDR1 SNHLY, CDR2 FYNNEI. There are 15 residues in the CDR3. Trimming at V came to 1 base and at J to 5 bases, leaving 6 bases not matched to a gene. CDR3 sequence: CASSEGTSNRETQYF. DNA of the CDR3: TGTGCCAGCAGTGAAGGGACTAGCAATCGGGAGACCCAGTACTTC.

The CDR3 sequence: CASSVGAETQYF. CDR3 sequence (DNA): TGTGCCAGCAGCGTAGGGGCCGAGACCCAGTACTTC. The chain employs TRBV9 and TRBJ2-5; no firm D call. The germline V gene encodes CDR1 SGDLS and CDR2 YYNGEE. Trimming cost V 0 bases and J 5 bases, with 5 bases left between them. The CDR3 is 12 amino acids. Looking up the rest from reference TRBV9 and TRBJ2-5 gives the full variable domain: DSGVTQTPKHLITATGQRVTLRCSPRSGDLSVYWYQQSLDQGLQFLIQYYNGEERAKGNILERFSAQQFPDLHSELNLSSLELGDSALYFCASSVGAETQYFGPGTRLLVL.

The V call is TRBV6-5, the J call TRBJ2-1; D is unresolved. The CDR3 is made up of 14 amino acids. Between the trimmed V and J ends, which lost 8 bases and 0 bases, there was a span of 11 bases. CDR1 MNHEY and CDR2 SVGAGI come from the germline V gene. This chain's CDR3 is CASADVSSYNEQFF. In nucleotides, the CDR3 is TGTGCCAGCGCCGATGTGAGCTCCTACAATGAGCAGTTCTTC.

The V gene is TRBV7-2, the J gene TRBJ1-4, with D hard to call. Germline lookup yields CDR1 SGHTA and CDR2 FQGNSA. Trimming shortened V by 4 bases and J by 8 bases, and 17 bases separated the two germline ends. The CDR3 runs 15 residues. The CDR3 loop reads CASSSTGGREEKLFF. The CDR3 DNA sequence: TGTGCCAGCAGCTCGACCGGAGGGAGGGAGGAAAAACTGTTTTTT. Supplemented by reference TRBV7-2 and TRBJ1-4, the full variable domain reads GAGVSQSPSNKVTEKGKDVELRCDPISGHTALYWYRQSLGQGLEFLIYFQGNSAPDKSGLPSDRFSAERTGGSVSTLTIQRTQQEDSAVYLCASSSTGGREEKLFFGSGTQLSVL.

The chain uses TRBV25-1 and TRBJ2-3; 8 nucleotides match TRBD2. Germline V gene data show CDR1 as MGHDK and CDR2 as SYGVNS. Trimming at V came to 5 bases and at J to 5 bases, leaving 9 bases not matched to a gene. The CDR3 loop spans 15 amino acids. Here the CDR3 reads CASSPPAGALDTQYF. The DNA of the CDR3 is TGTGCCAGCAGTCCGCCAGCGGGGGCATTAGATACGCAGTATTTT. Complete variable domain (other parts from reference TRBV25-1 and TRBJ2-3): EADIYQTPRYLVIGTGKKITLECSQTMGHDKMYWYQQDPGMELHLIHYSYGVNSTEKGDLSSESTVSRIRTEHFPLTLESARPSHTSQYLCASSPPAGALDTQYFGPGTRLTVL.

Concerning this clone itself: Different DNA sequences within this sample yield the same CDR3. J is TRBJ2-5 and V is TRBV4-1; D not resolved. Per germline, CDR1 MGHRA and CDR2 YSYEKL. The V end was cut by 1 base, the J end by 2 bases, with 8 bases between. The CDR3 runs 14 residues. CDR3 DNA: TGCGCCAGCAGCCAAGGTGGCCCACAAGAGACCCAGTACTTC. Encoded protein: CASSQGGPQETQYF.

V and J are TRBV19 and TRBJ1-2, with 7 bases identical to TRBD1. The CDR3 length is 15 residues. Germline V gene data show CDR1 as LNHDA and CDR2 as SQIVND (reference sequence). J was trimmed by 0 bases and V by 3 bases; bases with no gene match: 4. The CDR3 here is CASSIGTVANYGYTF. CDR3 sequence (DNA): TGTGCCAGTAGTATTGGGACAGTGGCTAACTATGGCTACACCTTC.

This chain links TRBV9 with TRBJ1-2; D possibly corresponds to TRBD1 (5 bases). CDR1 is SGDLS, CDR2 YYNGEE, per germline. This CDR3 has 13 residues. Trimming stripped 2 bases from V and 2 bases from J, with 7 bases between. CDR3 coding DNA: TGTGCCAGCAGCGTCAGGGAAAACTATGGCTACACCTTC. This codes for CASSVRENYGYTF.

J is TRBJ1-2 and V is TRBV2; D is unclear. Germline V gene data show CDR1 as SNHLY and CDR2 as FYNNEI. V lost 4 bases and J 4 bases, leaving 10 bases between the germline ends. CDR3 length: 13 amino acids. The chain's CDR3 is CASSVPVTYGYTF. Here the CDR3 DNA reads TGTGCCAGCAGTGTCCCAGTTACCTATGGCTACACCTTC.

V gene TRBV28 combines with J gene TRBJ1-6; D gene ambiguous. Germline V gene sequence: CDR1 MDHEN, CDR2 SYDVKM. V was trimmed by 5 bases and J by 7 bases, leaving 15 bases between them. This CDR3 spans 15 amino acids. CDR3 in DNA: TGTGCCAGCAGTCCCTTCGTGCCTCAGAATTCACCCCTCCACTTT. Its translation is CASSPFVPQNSPLHF. The variable domain in full, with the rest retrieved from reference TRBV28 and TRBJ1-6, is DVKVTQSSRYLVKRTGEKVFLECVQDMDHENMFWYRQDPGLGLRLIYFSYDVKMKEKGDIPEGYSVSREKKERFSLILESASTNQTSMYLCASSPFVPQNSPLHFGNGTRLTVT.